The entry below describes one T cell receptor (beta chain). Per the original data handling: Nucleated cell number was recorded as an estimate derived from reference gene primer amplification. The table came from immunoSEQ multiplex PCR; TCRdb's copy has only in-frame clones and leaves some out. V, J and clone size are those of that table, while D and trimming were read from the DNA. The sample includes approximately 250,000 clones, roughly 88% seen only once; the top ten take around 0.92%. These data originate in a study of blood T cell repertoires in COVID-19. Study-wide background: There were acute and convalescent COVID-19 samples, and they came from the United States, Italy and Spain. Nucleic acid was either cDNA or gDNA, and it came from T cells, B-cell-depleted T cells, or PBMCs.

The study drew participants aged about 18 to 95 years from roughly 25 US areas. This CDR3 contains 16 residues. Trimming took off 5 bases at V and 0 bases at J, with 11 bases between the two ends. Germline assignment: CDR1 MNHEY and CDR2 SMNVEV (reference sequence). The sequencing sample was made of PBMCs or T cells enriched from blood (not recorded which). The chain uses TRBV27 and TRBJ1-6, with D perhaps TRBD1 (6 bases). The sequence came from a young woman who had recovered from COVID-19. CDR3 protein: CASSDRTSSYNSPLHF. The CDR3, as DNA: TGTGCCAGCAGTGACAGGACCAGCTCCTATAATTCACCCCTCCACTTT.